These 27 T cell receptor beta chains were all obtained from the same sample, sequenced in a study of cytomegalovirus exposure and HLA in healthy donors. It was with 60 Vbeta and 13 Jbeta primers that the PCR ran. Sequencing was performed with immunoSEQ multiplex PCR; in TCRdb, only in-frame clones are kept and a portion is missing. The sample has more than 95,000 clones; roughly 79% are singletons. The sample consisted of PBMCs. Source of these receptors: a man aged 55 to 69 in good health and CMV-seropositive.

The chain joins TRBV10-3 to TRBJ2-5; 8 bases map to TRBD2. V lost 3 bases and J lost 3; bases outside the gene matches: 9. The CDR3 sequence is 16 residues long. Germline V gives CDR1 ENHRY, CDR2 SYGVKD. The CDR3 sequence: CAISDVLAGGEETQYF. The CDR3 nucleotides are TGTGCCATCAGTGATGTTTTGGCGGGGGGTGAAGAGACCCAGTACTTC.

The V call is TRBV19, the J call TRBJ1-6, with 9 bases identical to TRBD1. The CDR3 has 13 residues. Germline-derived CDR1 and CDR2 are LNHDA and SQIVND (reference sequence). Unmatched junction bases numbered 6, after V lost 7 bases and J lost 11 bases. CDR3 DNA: TGTGCCAGTAATACAGGGGGCTTTCCACCCCTCCACTTT. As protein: CASNTGGFPPLHF.

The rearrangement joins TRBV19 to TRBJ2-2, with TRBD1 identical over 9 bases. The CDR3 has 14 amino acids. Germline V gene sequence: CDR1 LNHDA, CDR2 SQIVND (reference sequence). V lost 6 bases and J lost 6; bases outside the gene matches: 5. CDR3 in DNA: TGTGCCAGTAGAACGGACAGGGGCGCCGGGGAGCTGTTTTTT. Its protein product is CASRTDRGAGELFF.

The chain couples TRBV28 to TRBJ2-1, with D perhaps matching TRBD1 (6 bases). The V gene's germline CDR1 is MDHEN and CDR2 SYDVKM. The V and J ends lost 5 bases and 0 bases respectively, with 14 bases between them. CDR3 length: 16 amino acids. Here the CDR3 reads CASSSLEGDSYNEQFF. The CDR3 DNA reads TGTGCCAGCAGTAGCTTAGAGGGGGACTCCTACAATGAGCAGTTCTTC.

The CDR3 nucleotides read TGTGCCAGCTCACCTTCGGACAGGGGCAATCAGCCCCAGCATTTT. It codes for CASSPSDRGNQPQHF. The V call is TRBV18, the J call TRBJ1-5; 8 nucleotides match TRBD1. J lost 2 bases, V lost 3 bases, and 3 bases had no gene match. The CDR3 sequence is 15 residues long. Germline CDR1 and CDR2: KGHSH and LQKENI.

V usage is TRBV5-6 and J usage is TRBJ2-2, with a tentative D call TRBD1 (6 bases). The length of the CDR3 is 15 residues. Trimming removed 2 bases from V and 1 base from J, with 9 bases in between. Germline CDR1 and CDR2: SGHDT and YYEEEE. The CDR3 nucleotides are TGTGCCAGCAGCTTCCCAGGGGTGAACACCGGGGAGCTGTTTTTT. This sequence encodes CASSFPGVNTGELFF.

The CDR3 coding sequence is TGTGCCAGCAGCTTAGCAAGGCGGGGGGCCACCGGGGAGCTGTTTTTT. It encodes CASSLARRGATGELFF. The genes are TRBV11-1 and TRBJ2-2, with 8 positions matching TRBD2. The germline V gene encodes CDR1 SGHAT and CDR2 FQDESV (reference sequence). Losses at the gene ends were 0 bases for V and 4 bases for J; bases not matched to a gene: 4. The CDR3 is 16 amino acids.

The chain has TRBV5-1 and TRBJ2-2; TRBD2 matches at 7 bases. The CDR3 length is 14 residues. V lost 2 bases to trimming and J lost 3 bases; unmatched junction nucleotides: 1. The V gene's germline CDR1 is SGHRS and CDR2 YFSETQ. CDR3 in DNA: TGCGCCAGCAGCTTTGGGGGGGACACCGGGGAGCTGTTTTTT. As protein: CASSFGGDTGELFF.

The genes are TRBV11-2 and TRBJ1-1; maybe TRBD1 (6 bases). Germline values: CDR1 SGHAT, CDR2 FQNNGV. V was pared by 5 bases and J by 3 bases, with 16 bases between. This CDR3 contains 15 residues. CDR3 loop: CASSRPGRQDTEAFF. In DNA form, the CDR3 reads TGTGCCAGCAGCCGTCCGGGAAGACAGGACACTGAAGCTTTCTTT.

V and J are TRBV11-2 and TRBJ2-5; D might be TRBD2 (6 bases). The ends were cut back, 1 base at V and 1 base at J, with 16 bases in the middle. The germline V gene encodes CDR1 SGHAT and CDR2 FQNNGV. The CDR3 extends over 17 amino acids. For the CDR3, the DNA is TGTGCCAGCAGCTTAGCCCGGCAGGGAGGACTCCAAGAGACCCAGTACTTC. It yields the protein CASSLARQGGLQETQYF.

In DNA, the CDR3 is TGTGCCAGCAGTTCACTAGCGGGTAGTGGAGATACGCAGTATTTT. Protein sequence: CASSSLAGSGDTQYF. J is TRBJ2-3 and V is TRBV28; 9 nucleotides align to TRBD2. This CDR3 is 15 amino acids long. The ends lost 4 bases at V and 5 bases at J; junction bases unmatched: 7. Germline CDR1 is MDHEN and CDR2 is SYDVKM.

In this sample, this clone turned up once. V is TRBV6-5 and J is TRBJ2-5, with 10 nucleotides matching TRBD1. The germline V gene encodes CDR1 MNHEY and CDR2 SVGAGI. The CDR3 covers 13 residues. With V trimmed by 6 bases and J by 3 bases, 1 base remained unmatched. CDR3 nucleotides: TGTGCCAGCAGCGGACAGGGGGAAGAGACCCAGTACTTC. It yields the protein CASSGQGEETQYF.

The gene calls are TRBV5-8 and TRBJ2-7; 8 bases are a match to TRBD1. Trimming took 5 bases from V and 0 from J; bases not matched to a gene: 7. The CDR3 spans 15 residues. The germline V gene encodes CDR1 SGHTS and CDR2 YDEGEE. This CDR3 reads CASRVRDRSSYEQYF. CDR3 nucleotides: TGTGCCAGCAGAGTCCGGGACAGGAGCTCCTACGAGCAGTACTTC.

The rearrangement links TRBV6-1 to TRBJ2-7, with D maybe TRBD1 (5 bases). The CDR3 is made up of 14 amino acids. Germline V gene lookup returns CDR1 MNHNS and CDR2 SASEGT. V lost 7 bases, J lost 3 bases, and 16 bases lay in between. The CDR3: CASKSTFRDYEQYF. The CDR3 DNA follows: TGTGCCAGCAAGTCTACTTTCAGGGACTACGAGCAGTACTTC.

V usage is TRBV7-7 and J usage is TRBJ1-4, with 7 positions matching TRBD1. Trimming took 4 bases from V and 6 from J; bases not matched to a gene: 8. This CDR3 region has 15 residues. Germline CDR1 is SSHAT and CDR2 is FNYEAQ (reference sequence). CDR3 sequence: CASSSYDRVYEKLFF. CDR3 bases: TGTGCCAGCAGCTCTTACGACAGGGTCTATGAAAAACTGTTTTTT.

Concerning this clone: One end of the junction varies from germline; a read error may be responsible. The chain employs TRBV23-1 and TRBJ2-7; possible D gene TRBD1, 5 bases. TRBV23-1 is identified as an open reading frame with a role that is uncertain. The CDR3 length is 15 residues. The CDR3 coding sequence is TGCGCCAGCGGTACCCCTGGGCAGGGCGGCCACGAGCGGTACTTC. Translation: CASGTPGQGGHERYF.

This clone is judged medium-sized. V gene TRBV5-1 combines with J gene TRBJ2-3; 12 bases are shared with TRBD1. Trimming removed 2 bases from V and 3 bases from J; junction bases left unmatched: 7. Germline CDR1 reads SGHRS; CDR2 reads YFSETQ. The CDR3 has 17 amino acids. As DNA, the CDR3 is TGCGCCAGCAGCTTATCCGGGACAGGGGGCCTTACAGATACGCAGTATTTT. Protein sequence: CASSLSGTGGLTDTQYF.

CDR3 sequence (DNA): TGTGCCACCAGCAGAGATACCGGGACAGGGAGGGGCTACACCTTC. Translating it yields CATSRDTGTGRGYTF. This chain links TRBV15 with TRBJ1-2, with 9 bases matching TRBD1. The CDR3 is made up of 15 amino acids. V lost 0 bases to trimming and J lost 8 bases; unmatched junction nucleotides: 7. Germline loops: CDR1 LNHNV, CDR2 YYDKDF (reference sequence).

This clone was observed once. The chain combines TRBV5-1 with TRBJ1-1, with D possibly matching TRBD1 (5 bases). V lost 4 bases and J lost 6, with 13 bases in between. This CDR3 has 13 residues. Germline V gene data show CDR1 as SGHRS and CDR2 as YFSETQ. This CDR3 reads CASSPQGGPEAFF. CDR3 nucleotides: TGCGCCAGCAGCCCTCAGGGAGGGCCTGAAGCTTTCTTT.

This chain's CDR3 is CASSDSASTEAFF. DNA for the CDR3: TGTGCCAGCAGTGACTCGGCCAGCACTGAAGCTTTCTTT. The chain employs TRBV6-4 and TRBJ1-1; D unresolved. Trimming cost V 0 bases and J 4 bases, with 6 bases left between them. This CDR3 comprises 13 residues. Germline V lookup: CDR1 MRHNA, CDR2 SNTAGT.

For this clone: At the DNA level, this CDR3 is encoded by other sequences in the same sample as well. The CDR3 region has the DNA TGTGCCAGTACACGGGGGAATAATTCACCCCTCCACTTT. Amino acids: CASTRGNNSPLHF. The chain links TRBV19 to TRBJ1-6; a possible D gene is TRBD1 (5 bases). Trimming stripped 7 bases from V and 5 bases from J, with 9 bases between. The CDR3 contains 13 residues. In germline, CDR1 is LNHDA, CDR2 SQIVND (reference sequence).

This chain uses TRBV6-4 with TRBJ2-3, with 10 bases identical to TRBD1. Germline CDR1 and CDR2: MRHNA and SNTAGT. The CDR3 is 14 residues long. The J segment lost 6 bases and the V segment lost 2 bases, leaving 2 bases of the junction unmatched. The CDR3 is CASSDGQGGDTQYF. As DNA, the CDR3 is TGTGCCAGCAGTGACGGACAGGGGGGGGATACGCAGTATTTT.

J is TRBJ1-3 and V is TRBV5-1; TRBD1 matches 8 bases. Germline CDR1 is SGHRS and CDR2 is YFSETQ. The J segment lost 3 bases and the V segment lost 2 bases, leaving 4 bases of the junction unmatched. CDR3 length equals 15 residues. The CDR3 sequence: CASSLAGGLGNTIYF. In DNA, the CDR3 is TGCGCCAGCAGCTTAGCAGGGGGCCTTGGAAACACCATATATTTT.

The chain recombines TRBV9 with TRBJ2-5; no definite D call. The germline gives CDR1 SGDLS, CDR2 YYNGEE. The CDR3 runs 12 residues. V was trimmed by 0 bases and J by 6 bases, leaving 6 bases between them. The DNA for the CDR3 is TGTGCCAGCAGCGTAGACGAGAAGACCCAGTACTTC. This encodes CASSVDEKTQYF.

The CDR3 spells CASSEASESYEQYF. In nucleotides, the CDR3 is TGTGCCAGCAGTGAAGCTTCGGAGAGCTACGAGCAGTACTTC. This sequence joins TRBV6-1 and TRBJ2-7; D remains ambiguous. V was pared by 0 bases and J by 3 bases, with 9 bases between. The CDR3 is 14 residues long. Germline V CDR1 and CDR2: MNHNS, SASEGT.

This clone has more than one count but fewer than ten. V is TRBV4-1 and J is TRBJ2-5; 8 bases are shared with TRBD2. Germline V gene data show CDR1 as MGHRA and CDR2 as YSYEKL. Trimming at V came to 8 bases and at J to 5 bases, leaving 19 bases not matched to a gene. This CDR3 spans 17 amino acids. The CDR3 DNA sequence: TGCGCCAGCGCTGGAGGGGACCTACGGGGGGGGAAGGAGACCCAGTACTTC. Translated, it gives CASAGGDLRGGKETQYF.

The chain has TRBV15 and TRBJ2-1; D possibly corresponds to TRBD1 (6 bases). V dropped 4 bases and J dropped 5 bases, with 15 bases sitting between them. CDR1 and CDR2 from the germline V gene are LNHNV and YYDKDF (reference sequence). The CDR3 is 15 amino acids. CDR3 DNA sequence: TGTGCCACCAGCAAGGGGCAGGGGCGAAACAATGAGCAGTTCTTC. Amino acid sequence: CATSKGQGRNNEQFF. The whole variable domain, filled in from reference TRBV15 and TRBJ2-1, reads DAMVIQNPRYQVTQFGKPVTLSCSQTLNHNVMYWYQQKSSQAPKLLFHYYDKDFNNEADTPDNFQSRRPNTSFCFLDIRSPGLGDTAMYLCATSKGQGRNNEQFFGPGTRLTVL.